Listed here are 13 T cell receptor beta chains from one sample, sequenced in a study of blood T cell repertoires in COVID-19. Sequencing was performed with immunoSEQ multiplex PCR; in TCRdb, only in-frame clones are kept and a portion is missing. The sample comprises about 260,000 clones, 80% to 90% of which are singletons, and 8% to 10% rests with the top ten. Sequencing was performed on peripheral blood. Receptors were obtained from a woman in her forties or fifties who had recovered from COVID-19.

This chain uses TRBV12-3 or TRBV12-4 with TRBJ1-2; tentative D call: TRBD1 (5 bases). With 5 bases removed from V and 5 bases from J, the gap between germline ends came to 9 bases. The CDR3 runs to 12 residues. CDR3 nucleotides: TGTGCCAGCAGTCCCCAGGGATATGGCTACACCTTC. As protein: CASSPQGYGYTF.

The J gene is TRBJ2-1, the V gene TRBV6-2 or TRBV6-3, with 10 bases identical to TRBD2. Germline V CDR1 and CDR2: MNHEY, SVGEGT. The CDR3 sequence is 15 residues long. V lost 2 bases, J lost 7 bases, and 5 bases stayed unmatched. The CDR3 loop is CASSYPLAGVNEQFF. The CDR3 DNA follows: TGTGCCAGCAGTTACCCGCTAGCGGGAGTTAATGAGCAGTTCTTC.

In this sample, this clone turned up once. This chain connects TRBV6-5 to TRBJ1-2; 9 bases are shared with TRBD1. Germline CDR1 and CDR2: MNHEY and SVGAGI. The CDR3 is 13 amino acids. V was clipped by 6 bases and J by 4 bases; unmatched bases: 3. The CDR3 coding sequence is TGTGCCAGCAGAGGACAGGGGATCTATGGCTACACCTTC. This gives the protein CASRGQGIYGYTF.

This rearrangement joins TRBV7-2 to TRBJ1-6, with 7 bases that match TRBD1. This CDR3 contains 16 residues. The V segment lost 5 bases and the J segment 7 bases; nucleotides outside the gene matches: 11. The germline gives CDR1 SGHTA, CDR2 FQGNSA. This CDR3 reads CASSPTPTGLNSPLHF. CDR3 DNA: TGTGCCAGCAGCCCCACCCCGACAGGGTTAAATTCACCCCTCCACTTT.

J is TRBJ1-1 and V is TRBV24-1; TRBD1 agrees at 12 bases. Germline CDR1 and CDR2: KGHDR and SFDVKD. CDR3 length: 15 amino acids. The trim removed 6 bases at V and 1 base at J, leaving 2 bases unmatched. Written as DNA, the CDR3 is TGTGCCACCAGTCCGGGACAGGGGGCGAACACTGAAGCTTTCTTT. Translated, it gives CATSPGQGANTEAFF.

V is TRBV4-3 and J is TRBJ2-2; 7 nucleotides line up with TRBD1. From germline, CDR1 is LGHNA and CDR2 YSLEER. V shed 4 bases, J shed 4 bases, and the junction held 9 bases outside the gene matches. The CDR3 is made up of 16 amino acids. Here the CDR3 DNA reads TGCGCCAGCAGCCCAGGACAGGTCTCGGGCACCGGGGAGCTGTTTTTT. This codes for CASSPGQVSGTGELFF.

The V call is TRBV3-1 (or the pseudogene TRBV3-2), the J call TRBJ2-4, with 9 bases fitting TRBD1. Germline V lookup: CDR1 LGHDT, CDR2 YNNKEL (reference sequence). V lost 0 bases and J lost 0; bases outside the gene matches: 15. The CDR3 extends over 21 amino acids. CDR3: CASSQDPTGTGLTLAKNIQYF. In DNA, the CDR3 is TGTGCCAGCAGCCAAGACCCGACCGGGACAGGGCTAACACTAGCCAAAAACATTCAGTACTTC.

The chain uses TRBV2 and TRBJ1-4; the D gene is possibly TRBD1 (6 bases). The germline V and J ends were trimmed by 0 bases and 6 bases, with 8 bases remaining between them. Germline assignment: CDR1 SNHLY and CDR2 FYNNEI. The CDR3 has 14 amino acids. The CDR3 nucleotides are TGTGCCAGCAGTGAAGCAGGGGGAGATGAAAAACTGTTTTTT. Translation gives CASSEAGGDEKLFF.

V and J are TRBV6-2 or TRBV6-3 and TRBJ2-5; possible D gene TRBD1, 5 bases. The CDR3 is made up of 16 amino acids. Trimming removed 6 bases from V and 5 bases from J, with 22 bases in between. The germline gives CDR1 MNHEY, CDR2 SVGEGT. DNA of the CDR3: TGTGCCAGCAGCGACAGCCGACACATCGGACGGGAGACCCAGTACTTC. It codes for CASSDSRHIGRETQYF.

The J gene is TRBJ1-2, the V gene TRBV28, with 11 bases fitting TRBD1. The germline gives CDR1 MDHEN, CDR2 SYDVKM. The trim removed 3 bases at V and 7 bases at J, leaving 1 base unmatched. CDR3 length: 13 residues. The CDR3 nucleotides are TGTGCCAGCAGTTTGGGACAGGGGGGTGGCTACACCTTC. Translated, it gives CASSLGQGGGYTF.

This clone was seen a few times. The chain couples TRBV5-1 to TRBJ2-3; 14 positions agree with TRBD2. J lost 3 bases, V lost 4 bases, and 13 bases had no gene match. The V gene's germline CDR1 is SGHRS and CDR2 YFSETQ. The CDR3 extends over 19 amino acids. The DNA of the CDR3 is TGCGCCAGCAGCCCAAGCCAGGGACTAGCGGGGGTGGGAACAGATACGCAGTATTTT. Amino acids: CASSPSQGLAGVGTDTQYF. The whole variable domain, remainder taken from reference TRBV5-1 and TRBJ2-3, is KAGVTQTPRYLIKTRGQQVTLSCSPISGHRSVSWYQQTPGQGLQFLFEYFSETQRNKGNFPGRFSGRQFSNSRSEMNVSTLELGDSALYLCASSPSQGLAGVGTDTQYFGPGTRLTVL.

The genes are TRBV4-3 and TRBJ2-3; possibly TRBD2 for D (5 bases). The CDR3 has 14 residues. Trimming removed 1 base at V and 4 bases at J, with 9 bases between. Germline CDR1 and CDR2: LGHNA and YSLEER. The CDR3: CASSQGNGADTQYF. In DNA form, the CDR3 reads TGCGCCAGCAGCCAAGGCAACGGGGCAGATACGCAGTATTTT.

This clone turned up a few times. The rearrangement joins TRBV7-2 to TRBJ1-2; possible D gene TRBD1, 5 bases. From germline, CDR1 is SGHTA and CDR2 FQGNSA. This CDR3 spans 14 amino acids. V gave up 4 bases and J gave up 9 bases, with 18 bases separating them. This CDR3 reads CASSSRDPKRSYTF. The DNA for the CDR3 is TGTGCCAGCAGCTCGCGGGACCCGAAAAGAAGCTACACCTTC.